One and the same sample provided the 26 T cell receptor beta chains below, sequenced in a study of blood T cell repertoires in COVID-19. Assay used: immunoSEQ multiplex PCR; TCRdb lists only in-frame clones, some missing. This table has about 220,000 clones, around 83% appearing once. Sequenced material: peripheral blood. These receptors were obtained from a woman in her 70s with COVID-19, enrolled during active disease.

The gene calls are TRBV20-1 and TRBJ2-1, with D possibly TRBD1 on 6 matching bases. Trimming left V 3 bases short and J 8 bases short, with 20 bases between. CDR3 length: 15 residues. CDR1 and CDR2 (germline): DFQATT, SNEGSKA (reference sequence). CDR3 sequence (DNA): TGCAGTGCTAGTTCAGGGAGAGGGGGAGATCATGAGCAGTTCTTC. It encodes CSASSGRGGDHEQFF.

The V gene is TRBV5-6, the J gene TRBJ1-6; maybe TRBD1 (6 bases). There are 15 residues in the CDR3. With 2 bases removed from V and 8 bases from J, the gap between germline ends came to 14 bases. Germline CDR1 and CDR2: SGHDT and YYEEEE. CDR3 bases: TGTGCCAGCAGCTTCGACCACAGGGTGGATTCACCCCTCCACTTT. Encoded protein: CASSFDHRVDSPLHF.

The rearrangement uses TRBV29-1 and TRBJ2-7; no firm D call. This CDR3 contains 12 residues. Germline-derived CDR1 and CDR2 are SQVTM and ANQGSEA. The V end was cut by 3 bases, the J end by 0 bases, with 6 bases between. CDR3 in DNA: TGCAGCGTTGAGGGCACCTCCTACGAGCAGTACTTC. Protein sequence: CSVEGTSYEQYF.

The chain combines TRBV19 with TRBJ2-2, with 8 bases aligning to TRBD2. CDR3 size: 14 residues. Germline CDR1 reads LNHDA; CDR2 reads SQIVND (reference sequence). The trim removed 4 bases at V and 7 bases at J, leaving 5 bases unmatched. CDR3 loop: CASSTLAGVGELFF. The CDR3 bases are TGTGCCAGTAGTACCCTAGCGGGTGTCGGGGAGCTGTTTTTT.

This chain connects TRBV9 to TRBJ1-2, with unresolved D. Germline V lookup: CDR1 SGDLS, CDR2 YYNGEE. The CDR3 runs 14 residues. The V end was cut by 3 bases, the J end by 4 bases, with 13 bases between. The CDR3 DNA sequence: TGTGCCAGCAGCGCTAACAGCTCTCCCTATGGCTACACCTTC. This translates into CASSANSSPYGYTF.

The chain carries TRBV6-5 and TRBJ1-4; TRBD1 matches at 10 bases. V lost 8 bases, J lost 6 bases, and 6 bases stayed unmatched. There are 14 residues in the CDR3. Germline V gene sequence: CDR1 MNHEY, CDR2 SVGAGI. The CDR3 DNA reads TGTGCCAGCGATCCGGGACAGGGGTATGAAAAACTGTTTTTT. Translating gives CASDPGQGYEKLFF.

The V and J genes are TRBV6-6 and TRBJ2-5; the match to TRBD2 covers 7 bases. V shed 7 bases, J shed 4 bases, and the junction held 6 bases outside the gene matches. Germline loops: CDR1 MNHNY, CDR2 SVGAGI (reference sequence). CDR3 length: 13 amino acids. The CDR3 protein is CASIREVGETQYF. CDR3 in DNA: TGTGCCAGCATCCGGGAGGTAGGAGAGACCCAGTACTTC.

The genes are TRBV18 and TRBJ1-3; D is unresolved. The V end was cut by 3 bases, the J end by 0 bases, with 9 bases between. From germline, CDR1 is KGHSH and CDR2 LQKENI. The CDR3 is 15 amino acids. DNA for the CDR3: TGTGCCAGCTCACCCCTGAGATCCTCTGGAAACACCATATATTTT. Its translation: CASSPLRSSGNTIYF.

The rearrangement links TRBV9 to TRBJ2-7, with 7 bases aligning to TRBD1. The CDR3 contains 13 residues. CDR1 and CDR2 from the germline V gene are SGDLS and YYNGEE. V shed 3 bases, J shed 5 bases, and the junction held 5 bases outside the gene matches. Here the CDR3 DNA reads TGTGCCAGCAGCGCCTCGACAGGGAACGAGCAGTACTTC. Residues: CASSASTGNEQYF.

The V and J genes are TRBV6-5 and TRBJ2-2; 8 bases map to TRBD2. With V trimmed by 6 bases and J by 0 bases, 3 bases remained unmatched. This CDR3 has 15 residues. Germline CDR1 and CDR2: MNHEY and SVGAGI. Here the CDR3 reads CASSQREPNTGELFF. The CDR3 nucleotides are TGTGCCAGCAGCCAGCGGGAGCCGAACACCGGGGAGCTGTTTTTT.

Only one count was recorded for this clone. CDR3 protein: CASSRATGPTHF. CDR3 coding DNA: TGTGCCAGCAGCCGTGCTACAGGGCCGACGCATTTT. The gene calls are TRBV5-8 and TRBJ1-5; TRBD1 might be the D (6 bases). The CDR3 spans 12 residues. Germline CDR1 reads SGHTS; CDR2 reads YDEGEE. Deletions cut 4 bases from V and 15 bases from J, with 17 bases between.

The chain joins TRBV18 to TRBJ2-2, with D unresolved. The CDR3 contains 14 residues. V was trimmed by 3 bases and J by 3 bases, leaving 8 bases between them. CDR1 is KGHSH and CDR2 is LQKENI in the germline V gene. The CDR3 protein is CASSPESDTGELFF. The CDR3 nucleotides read TGTGCCAGCTCACCGGAGTCGGACACCGGGGAGCTGTTTTTT.

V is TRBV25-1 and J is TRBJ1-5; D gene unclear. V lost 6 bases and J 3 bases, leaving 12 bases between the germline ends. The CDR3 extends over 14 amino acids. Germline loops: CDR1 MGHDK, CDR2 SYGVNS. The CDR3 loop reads CASRGSNDNQPQHF. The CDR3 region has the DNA TGTGCCAGCAGGGGCAGCAACGACAATCAGCCCCAGCATTTT.

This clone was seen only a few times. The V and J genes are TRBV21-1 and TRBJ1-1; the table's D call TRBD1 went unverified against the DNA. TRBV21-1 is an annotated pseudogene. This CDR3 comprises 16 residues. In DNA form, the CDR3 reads TGTGCCAGCAGCAAAGGTCCAGGGTCCCGGAACACTGAAGCTTTCTTT. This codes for CASSKGPGSRNTEAFF.

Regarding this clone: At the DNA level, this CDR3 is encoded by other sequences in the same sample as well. CDR3 in DNA: TGTGCCAGTAGTATCGGACAGGGGTACACTGAAGCTTTCTTT. Residues: CASSIGQGYTEAFF. The chain couples TRBV19 to TRBJ1-1, with 9 positions matching TRBD1. The CDR3 spans 14 residues. Trimming cost V 3 bases and J 3 bases; bases outside gene matches: 2. Germline V lookup: CDR1 LNHDA, CDR2 SQIVND (reference sequence).

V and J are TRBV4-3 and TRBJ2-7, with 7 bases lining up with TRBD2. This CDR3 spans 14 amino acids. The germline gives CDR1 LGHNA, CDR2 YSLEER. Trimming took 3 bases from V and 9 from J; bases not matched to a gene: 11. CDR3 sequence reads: CASSQSSLSGGQYF. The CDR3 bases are TGCGCCAGCAGCCAGTCCTCGTTATCGGGAGGGCAGTACTTC.

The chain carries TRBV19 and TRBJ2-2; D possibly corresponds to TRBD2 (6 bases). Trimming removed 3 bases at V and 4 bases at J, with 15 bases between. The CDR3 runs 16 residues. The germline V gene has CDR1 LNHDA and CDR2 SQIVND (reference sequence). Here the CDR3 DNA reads TGTGCCAGTAGTATCGGAGGGCGGTACGGCACCGGGGAGCTGTTTTTT. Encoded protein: CASSIGGRYGTGELFF.

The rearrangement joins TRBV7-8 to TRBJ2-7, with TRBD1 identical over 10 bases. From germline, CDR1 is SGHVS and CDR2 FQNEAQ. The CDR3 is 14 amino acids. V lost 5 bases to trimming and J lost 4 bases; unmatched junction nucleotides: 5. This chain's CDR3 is CASSIGQGGYEQYF. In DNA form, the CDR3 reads TGTGCCAGCAGCATCGGACAGGGGGGGTACGAGCAGTACTTC. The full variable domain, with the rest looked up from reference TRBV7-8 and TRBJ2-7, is GAGVSQSPRYKVAKRGQDVALRCDPISGHVSLFWYQQALGQGPEFLTYFQNEAQLDKSGLPSDRFFAERPEGSVSTLKIQRTQQEDSAVYLCASSIGQGGYEQYFGPGTRLTVT.

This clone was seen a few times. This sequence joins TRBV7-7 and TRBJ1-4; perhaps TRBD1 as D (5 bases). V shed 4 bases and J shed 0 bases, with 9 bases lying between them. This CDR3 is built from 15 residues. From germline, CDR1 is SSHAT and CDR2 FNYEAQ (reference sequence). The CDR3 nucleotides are TGTGCCAGCAGCTCCGGGACTACAACTAATGAAAAACTGTTTTTT. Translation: CASSSGTTTNEKLFF.

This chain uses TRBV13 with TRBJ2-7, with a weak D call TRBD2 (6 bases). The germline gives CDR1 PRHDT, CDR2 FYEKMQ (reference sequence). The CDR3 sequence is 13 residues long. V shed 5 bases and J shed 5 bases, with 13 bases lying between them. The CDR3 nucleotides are TGTGCCAGCAGCGTCCTAGCGTTACACGAGCAGTACTTC. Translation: CASSVLALHEQYF. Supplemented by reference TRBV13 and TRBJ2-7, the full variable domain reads AAGVIQSPRHLIKEKRETATLKCYPIPRHDTVYWYQQGPGQDPQFLISFYEKMQSDKGSIPDRFSAQQFSDYHSELNMSSLELGDSALYFCASSVLALHEQYFGPGTRLTVT.

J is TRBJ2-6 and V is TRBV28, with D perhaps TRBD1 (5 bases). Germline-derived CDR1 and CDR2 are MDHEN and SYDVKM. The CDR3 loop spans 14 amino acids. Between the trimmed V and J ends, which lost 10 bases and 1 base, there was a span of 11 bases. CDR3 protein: CATQTGSGANVLTF. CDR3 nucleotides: TGTGCCACCCAAACAGGTTCTGGGGCCAACGTCCTGACTTTC.

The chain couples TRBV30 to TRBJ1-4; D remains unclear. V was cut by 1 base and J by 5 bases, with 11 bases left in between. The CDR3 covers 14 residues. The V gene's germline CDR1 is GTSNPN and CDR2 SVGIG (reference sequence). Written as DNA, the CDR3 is TGTGCCTGGAGTGGGAAACAGATGAATGAAAAACTGTTTTTT. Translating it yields CAWSGKQMNEKLFF.

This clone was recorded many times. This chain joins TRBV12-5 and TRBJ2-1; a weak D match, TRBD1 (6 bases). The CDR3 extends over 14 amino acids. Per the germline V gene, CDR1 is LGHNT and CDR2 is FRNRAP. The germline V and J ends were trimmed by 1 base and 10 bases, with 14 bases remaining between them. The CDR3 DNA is TGTGCTAGTGGTTTGGGACCAGGTCAGGGGGAGCAGTTCTTC. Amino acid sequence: CASGLGPGQGEQFF.

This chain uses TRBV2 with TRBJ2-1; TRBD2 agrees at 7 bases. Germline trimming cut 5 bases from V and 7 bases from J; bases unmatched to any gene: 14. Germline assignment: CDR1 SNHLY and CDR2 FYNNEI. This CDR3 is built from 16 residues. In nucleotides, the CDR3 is TGTGCCAGCAGTCTCGGGGTAGGCGGGAGTCGTAATGAGCAGTTCTTC. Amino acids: CASSLGVGGSRNEQFF.

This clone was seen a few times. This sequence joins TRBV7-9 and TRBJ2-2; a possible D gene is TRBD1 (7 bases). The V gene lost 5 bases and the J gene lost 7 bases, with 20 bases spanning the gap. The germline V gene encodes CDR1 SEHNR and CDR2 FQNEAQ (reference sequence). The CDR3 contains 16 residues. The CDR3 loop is CASSPGGGGAFGELFF. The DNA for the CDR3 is TGTGCCAGCAGCCCAGGAGGAGGGGGCGCTTTCGGGGAGCTGTTTTTT.

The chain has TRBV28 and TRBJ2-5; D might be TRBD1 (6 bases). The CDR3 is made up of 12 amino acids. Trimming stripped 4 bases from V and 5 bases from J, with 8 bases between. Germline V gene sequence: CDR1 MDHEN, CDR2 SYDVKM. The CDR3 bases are TGTGCCAGCAGTTGGGGGCGCGAGACCCAGTACTTC. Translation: CASSWGRETQYF.